This T cell receptor beta chain was identified in a study of identical twins. TCRdb reprocessed the 5' RACE reads with MiXCR, giving one entry per CDR3 protein. The data contain some 460,000 distinct CDR3 sequences, approximately 15% of them singletons. Looked up from germline, CDR1 is SSHAT and CDR2 is FNYEAQ (reference sequence). CDR3 length: 13 residues. Healthy Caucasians supplied all donations. As concerns this clonotype: At one boundary the junction diverges from the germline segment, which might be a read error.

This sample was also put to use in a study of yellow fever vaccine responses in identical twins.

The clonotype originates from a woman aged 18 to 35 in good health. The specimen sequenced was CD4+ T cells sorted from blood. This chain connects TRBV7-7 to TRBJ2-1; no clear D gene. This CDR3 is CASSLTQSNEQFF. In nucleotides, the CDR3 is TGTGCTAGCAGCCTGACTCAAAGCAATGAGCAGTTCTTC.